Shown below are 22 T cell receptor beta chains from a single sample sequenced in a study of shared clonotypes between healthy human individuals. TCRdb's copy holds only in-frame clones and misses some; the assay was immunoSEQ multiplex PCR. Of under 200,000 clones listed, about 93% are singletons. What was sequenced was naive CD4+ T cells sorted from blood. Subset specified: CD45RA+ positively selected. Receptor source: a woman between 25 and 40 years old in good health.

This rearrangement joins TRBV11-2 to TRBJ2-7; 7 positions agree with TRBD2. This CDR3 has 15 residues. CDR1 and CDR2 from the germline V gene are SGHAT and FQNNGV. Unmatched junction bases numbered 7, after V lost 5 bases and J lost 0 bases. The CDR3 coding sequence is TGTGCCAGCAGCACCGACCCTAGCGGCTCCTACGAGCAGTACTTC. Protein: CASSTDPSGSYEQYF.

The chain links TRBV6-1 to TRBJ1-2; 7 nucleotides match TRBD1. The V gene's germline CDR1 is MNHNS and CDR2 SASEGT. The CDR3 contains 17 residues. The V gene end was trimmed by 3 bases and the J gene end by 2 bases; junction bases not matched to a gene: 12. This CDR3 is CASSDRIGQAGNYGYTF. The CDR3 DNA reads as TGTGCCAGCAGTGACCGTATAGGACAGGCGGGAAACTATGGCTACACCTTC.

This chain joins TRBV5-1 and TRBJ2-4; TRBD2 matches 14 bases. In germline, CDR1 is SGHRS, CDR2 YFSETQ. Trimming took 4 bases from V and 1 from J; bases not matched to a gene: 7. The CDR3 is 18 amino acids. CDR3 amino acids: CASSPSGLAGVAKNIQYF. The DNA of the CDR3 is TGCGCCAGCAGCCCCTCGGGACTAGCGGGAGTGGCCAAAAACATTCAGTACTTC.

This chain connects TRBV15 to TRBJ2-7; no clear D gene. The V end was cut by 0 bases, the J end by 4 bases, with 13 bases between. The CDR3 runs to 15 residues. Germline V gives CDR1 LNHNV, CDR2 YYDKDF (reference sequence). CDR3 residues: CATSRDSGLPYEQYF. The CDR3 DNA sequence: TGTGCCACCAGCAGAGATAGTGGTCTTCCGTACGAGCAGTACTTC. The full variable domain, in which reference TRBV15 and TRBJ2-7 provide the parts outside the CDR3, is DAMVIQNPRYQVTQFGKPVTLSCSQTLNHNVMYWYQQKSSQAPKLLFHYYDKDFNNEADTPDNFQSRRPNTSFCFLDIRSPGLGDTAMYLCATSRDSGLPYEQYFGPGTRLTVT.

This rearrangement joins TRBV27 to TRBJ1-1, with D perhaps TRBD1 (5 bases). The V end was cut by 4 bases, the J end by 5 bases, with 23 bases between. The length of the CDR3 is 17 residues. From germline, CDR1 is MNHEY and CDR2 SMNVEV (reference sequence). CDR3 coding DNA: TGTGCCAGCAGTTCGGGGGGTCTCGGAAAGAGAGGGACTGAAGCTTTCTTT. Amino acids: CASSSGGLGKRGTEAFF.

The CDR3 here is CASSLGGPQPQHF. CDR3 nucleotides: TGTGCCAGCAGCTTGGGGGGGCCCCAGCCCCAGCATTTT. The chain couples TRBV5-5 to TRBJ1-5; perhaps TRBD1 as D (6 bases). Germline V CDR1 and CDR2: SGHKS, YYEKEE (reference sequence). V lost 0 bases and J lost 7, with 8 bases in between. The CDR3 sequence is 13 residues long.

V is TRBV4-1 and J is TRBJ1-5; 10 positions match TRBD1. This CDR3 is 14 amino acids long. V was pared by 5 bases and J by 7 bases, with 5 bases of the junction left unmatched. Germline V CDR1 and CDR2: MGHRA, YSYEKL. The chain's CDR3 is CASSSRDRGQPQHF. DNA of the CDR3: TGCGCCAGCAGCTCTCGGGACAGGGGACAGCCCCAGCATTTT.

The chain links TRBV29-1 to TRBJ2-5; D is uncertain. The J call may not be correct, given that the DNA end is closer to TRBJ2-7. Germline values: CDR1 SQVTM, CDR2 ANQGSEA. This CDR3 region has 12 residues. DNA of the CDR3: TGCAGCGTTGTTGTTCCCTCCTACGAGCAGTACTTC. Translation gives CSVVVPSYEQYF.

V and J are TRBV23-1 and TRBJ2-6, with 7 bases fitting TRBD1. TRBV23-1 falls under the ORF class, with uncertain function. V shed 2 bases, J shed 2 bases, and the junction held 12 bases outside the gene matches. The CDR3 sequence is 19 residues long. The CDR3 region has the DNA TGCGCCAGCAGTCAACGGGCCCAACAGGGGATCGCTGGGGCCAACGTCCTGACTTTC. This encodes CASSQRAQQGIAGANVLTF.

The genes are TRBV5-1 and TRBJ2-5; 8 bases fit TRBD2. V gave up 4 bases and J gave up 5 bases; unmatched junction bases: 13. CDR3 size: 16 residues. Looked up from germline, CDR1 is SGHRS and CDR2 is YFSETQ. The CDR3: CASSDVRGRFSETQYF. The CDR3 DNA follows: TGCGCCAGCAGCGACGTTCGCGGGAGGTTTTCGGAGACCCAGTACTTC.

The chain joins TRBV7-2 to TRBJ1-2; unclear D gene. V was pared by 0 bases and J by 0 bases, with 11 bases between. Germline loops: CDR1 SGHTA, CDR2 FQGNSA. The CDR3 consists of 16 residues. The chain's CDR3 is CASSLARYNANYGYTF. The CDR3 bases are TGTGCCAGCAGCTTAGCCCGGTACAACGCTAACTATGGCTACACCTTC.

J is TRBJ1-6 and V is TRBV5-1, with D unresolved. Germline V lookup: CDR1 SGHRS, CDR2 YFSETQ. The CDR3 spans 15 residues. The V end was cut by 0 bases, the J end by 9 bases, with 13 bases between. The CDR3 bases are TGCGCCAGCAGCTTGGCAGAGTTCGGTGGTTCACCCCTCCACTTT. Translating gives CASSLAEFGGSPLHF.

The chain combines TRBV28 with TRBJ1-2, with D possibly being TRBD1 (5 bases). Germline V gene lookup returns CDR1 MDHEN and CDR2 SYDVKM. CDR3 length equals 17 residues. V lost 5 bases and J 3 bases, leaving 22 bases between the germline ends. CDR3 loop: CASSPSHSGGVDYGYTF. DNA for the CDR3: TGTGCCAGCAGTCCCTCCCACTCGGGGGGAGTAGACTATGGCTACACCTTC.

The chain links TRBV4-1 to TRBJ2-5; D gene ambiguous. The J call may be mistaken, given a closer DNA end match to TRBJ2-7. In germline, CDR1 is MGHRA, CDR2 YSYEKL. This CDR3 region has 14 residues. The CDR3 DNA reads TGCGCCAGCAGCCGAGGCCGACCAGCCTACGAGCAGTACTTC. Encoded protein: CASSRGRPAYEQYF.

The CDR3 reads CASSFGPYSNQPQHF. The CDR3 DNA sequence: TGTGCCAGCAGTTTTGGACCTTATAGCAATCAGCCCCAGCATTTT. V and J are TRBV28 and TRBJ1-5; unclear D gene. The germline V and J ends were trimmed by 3 bases and 0 bases, with 9 bases remaining between them. CDR1 is MDHEN and CDR2 is SYDVKM in the germline V gene. The CDR3 has 15 amino acids.

The V gene is TRBV28, the J gene TRBJ1-1, with D possibly matching TRBD1 (6 bases). CDR1 is MDHEN, CDR2 SYDVKM, per germline. The ends were cut back, 6 bases at V and 1 base at J, with 12 bases in the middle. The CDR3 runs 14 residues. CDR3 DNA: TGTGCCAGCAGGCTTGGGGGCGCGAACACTGAAGCTTTCTTT. Amino acids: CASRLGGANTEAFF.

V usage is TRBV6-5 and J usage is TRBJ1-1; TRBD1 aligns across 9 bases. CDR3 size: 14 residues. Germline V CDR1 and CDR2: MNHEY, SVGAGI. J lost 5 bases, V lost 2 bases, and 3 bases had no gene match. The CDR3 DNA reads TGTGCCAGCAGTTACGACAGGGGGGGGACTGAAGCTTTCTTT. This encodes CASSYDRGGTEAFF.

The chain employs TRBV5-1 and TRBJ2-7; no definite D call. Trimming removed 0 bases from V and 6 bases from J, with 4 bases in between. Germline V gene lookup returns CDR1 SGHRS and CDR2 YFSETQ. The CDR3 has 11 amino acids. The CDR3 coding sequence is TGCGCCAGCAGCTTGGACTCCGAGCAGTACTTC. This codes for CASSLDSEQYF.

V is TRBV10-3 and J is TRBJ2-7; weak D call: TRBD1 (6 bases). CDR3 size: 14 residues. Germline CDR1 ENHRY, CDR2 SYGVKD. The ends were cut back, 4 bases at V and 3 bases at J, with 13 bases in the middle. The CDR3 is CAISGGQSYYEQYF. CDR3 in DNA: TGTGCCATCAGTGGTGGACAGAGCTACTACGAGCAGTACTTC.

The V call is TRBV5-5, the J call TRBJ1-4; D gene ambiguous. Trimming took 2 bases from V and 6 from J, leaving 11 bases between them. Germline V gene lookup returns CDR1 SGHKS and CDR2 YYEKEE (reference sequence). CDR3 length: 14 amino acids. The CDR3 region has the DNA TGTGCCAGCAGCTTCATCTCCCCTGATGAAAAACTGTTTTTT. This sequence encodes CASSFISPDEKLFF.

The chain is built from TRBV6-6 and TRBJ2-7; the D gene is possibly TRBD2 (5 bases). V dropped 1 base and J dropped 4 bases, with 17 bases sitting between them. Per germline, CDR1 MNHNY and CDR2 SVGAGI (reference sequence). The length of the CDR3 is 16 residues. The CDR3 protein is CASSYLSLDIAYEQYF. The CDR3 DNA is TGTGCCAGCAGTTACTTGTCACTAGACATCGCTTACGAGCAGTACTTC.

V and J are TRBV6-1 and TRBJ2-7, with D perhaps matching TRBD1 (6 bases). CDR3 length: 15 amino acids. Looked up from germline, CDR1 is MNHNS and CDR2 is SASEGT. With 8 bases removed from V and 3 bases from J, the gap between germline ends came to 20 bases. The CDR3 DNA follows: TGTGCCAGCCGAAGATATACAGGGCTGAGCTACGAGCAGTACTTC. Its translation: CASRRYTGLSYEQYF.